The 28 T cell receptor beta chains reported below all come from one sample, sequenced in a study of brain metastases from non-small cell lung cancer. Data came from immunoSEQ multiplex PCR; TCRdb stores just in-frame clones and leaves some out. The sample yields about 3,300 clones, around 95% seen once. Sequenced: tumor-adjacent normal tissue. These receptors came from a donor over 35 with non-small cell lung cancer.

V usage is TRBV6-5 and J usage is TRBJ2-3, with D hard to call. Trimming stripped 6 bases from V and 0 bases from J, with 10 bases between. This CDR3 has 14 residues. Germline loops: CDR1 MNHEY, CDR2 SVGAGI. The CDR3 coding sequence is TGTGCCAGCAGGGACCTGGGGAGCACAGATACGCAGTATTTT. Amino acid sequence: CASRDLGSTDTQYF.

V gene TRBV11-1 combines with J gene TRBJ2-2; 7 positions agree with TRBD2. This CDR3 has 16 amino acids. V lost 5 bases, J lost 7 bases, and 13 bases stayed unmatched. CDR1 and CDR2 from the germline V gene are SGHAT and FQDESV (reference sequence). The CDR3 loop reads CASSPGRGSGDGELFF. The DNA of the CDR3 is TGTGCCAGCAGCCCGGGGAGGGGCTCCGGGGACGGGGAGCTGTTTTTT.

This chain connects TRBV19 to TRBJ2-1, with D possibly TRBD2 on 5 matching bases. The CDR3 is 15 residues long. With 6 bases removed from V and 5 bases from J, the gap between germline ends came to 17 bases. Germline loops: CDR1 LNHDA, CDR2 SQIVND (reference sequence). CDR3 in amino acids: CASSTLGLSNNEQFF. CDR3 DNA: TGTGCCAGTAGCACCCTTGGACTGAGCAACAATGAGCAGTTCTTC.

This chain links TRBV11-2 with TRBJ2-5; D might be TRBD2 (6 bases). This CDR3 contains 13 residues. Germline V gene data show CDR1 as SGHAT and CDR2 as FQNNGV. The germline V and J ends were trimmed by 3 bases and 2 bases, with 7 bases remaining between them. CDR3 sequence reads: CASSFGGQETQYF. CDR3 DNA sequence: TGTGCCAGCAGCTTTGGGGGGCAAGAGACCCAGTACTTC.

This chain connects TRBV9 to TRBJ1-2; D gene uncertain. The CDR3 is 13 amino acids. V shed 4 bases and J shed 10 bases, with 17 bases lying between them. Germline lookup yields CDR1 SGDLS and CDR2 YYNGEE. Written as DNA, the CDR3 is TGTGCCAGCAGCCCCCTCGGAGGTGCCCACTACACCTTC. Translation: CASSPLGGAHYTF.

The rearrangement uses TRBV6-5 and TRBJ2-2, with D unresolved. The CDR3 is made up of 13 amino acids. Germline lookup yields CDR1 MNHEY and CDR2 SVGAGI. V lost 2 bases and J 4 bases, leaving 5 bases between the germline ends. CDR3 sequence: CASSYKITGELFF. The CDR3 coding sequence is TGTGCCAGCAGTTACAAGATCACCGGGGAGCTGTTTTTT.

V is TRBV27 and J is TRBJ2-5; 11 bases fit TRBD2. J lost 4 bases, V lost 5 bases, and 6 bases had no gene match. Germline CDR1 and CDR2: MNHEY and SMNVEV (reference sequence). The CDR3 sequence is 15 residues long. CDR3 sequence reads: CASSPRLAGLETQYF. The CDR3 nucleotides read TGTGCCAGCAGTCCTCGACTAGCGGGATTAGAGACCCAGTACTTC.

The chain employs TRBV6-5 and TRBJ1-5; 8 nucleotides align to TRBD1. The CDR3 is made up of 12 amino acids. Germline loops: CDR1 MNHEY, CDR2 SVGAGI. V gave up 6 bases and J gave up 5 bases; unmatched junction bases: 0. CDR3 sequence reads: CASRTGDQPQHF. The CDR3 DNA is TGTGCCAGCAGGACAGGGGATCAGCCCCAGCATTTT.

This chain uses TRBV7-2 with TRBJ2-7; D uncertain. The germline V gene has CDR1 SGHTA and CDR2 FQGNSA. CDR3 size: 13 residues. The V end was cut by 10 bases, the J end by 2 bases, with 15 bases between. CDR3 bases: TGTGCCACCGGCATAGGGTATACCTACGAGCAGTACTTC. It specifies CATGIGYTYEQYF.

The rearrangement joins TRBV2 to TRBJ2-3; D not resolved. Germline V gene lookup returns CDR1 SNHLY and CDR2 FYNNEI. CDR3 length: 11 amino acids. V gave up 6 bases and J gave up 6 bases, with 7 bases separating them. CDR3 protein: CASSLGDTQYF. Here the CDR3 DNA reads TGTGCCAGCAGCTTGGGGGATACGCAGTATTTT.

The rearrangement links TRBV5-1 to TRBJ2-5; tentative D call: TRBD2 (6 bases). CDR3 length: 14 residues. V was pared by 0 bases and J by 5 bases, with 11 bases between. Germline CDR1 reads SGHRS; CDR2 reads YFSETQ. The CDR3 bases are TGCGCCAGCAGCTTGGGGAGGGGTGAGGAGACCCAGTACTTC. Its translation is CASSLGRGEETQYF.

This chain connects TRBV19 to TRBJ2-3; tentatively, D is TRBD2 (6 bases). The germline V gene encodes CDR1 LNHDA and CDR2 SQIVND (reference sequence). This CDR3 has 16 amino acids. Trimming shortened V by 5 bases and J by 3 bases, and 18 bases separated the two germline ends. CDR3 in DNA: TGTGCCAGTAGTCGACGGACTACAGGAGGAACAGATACGCAGTATTTT. This gives the protein CASSRRTTGGTDTQYF.

This chain connects TRBV5-1 to TRBJ1-2, with D perhaps TRBD1 (6 bases). This CDR3 is 15 amino acids long. Germline V gene sequence: CDR1 SGHRS, CDR2 YFSETQ. The V gene lost 7 bases and the J gene lost 6 bases, with 22 bases spanning the gap. The DNA for the CDR3 is TGCGCCAGCTACCTGGAACTTCAGGGGAGGGATGGCTACACCTTC. Its translation: CASYLELQGRDGYTF. The whole variable domain, remainder taken from reference TRBV5-1 and TRBJ1-2, is KAGVTQTPRYLIKTRGQQVTLSCSPISGHRSVSWYQQTPGQGLQFLFEYFSETQRNKGNFPGRFSGRQFSNSRSEMNVSTLELGDSALYLCASYLELQGRDGYTFGSGTRLTVV.

The chain joins TRBV30 to TRBJ2-7; D is possibly TRBD2 (6 bases). V shed 0 bases and J shed 7 bases, with 19 bases lying between them. CDR1 GTSNPN and CDR2 SVGIG come from the germline V gene (reference sequence). The CDR3 length is 15 residues. CDR3 protein: CAWSVVSGGSGEQYF. CDR3 sequence (DNA): TGTGCCTGGAGTGTAGTGTCTGGAGGGTCCGGGGAGCAGTACTTC. The entire variable domain, with the rest obtained from reference TRBV30 and TRBJ2-7, is as follows: SQTIHQWPATLVQPVGSPLSLECTVEGTSNPNLYWYRQAAGRGLQLLFYSVGIGQISSEVPQNLSASRPQDRQFILSSKKLLLSDSGFYLCAWSVVSGGSGEQYFGPGTRLTVT.

The chain recombines TRBV7-6 with TRBJ2-1, with TRBD2 matching over 12 bases. V lost 1 base to trimming and J lost 8 bases; unmatched junction nucleotides: 6. Germline assignment: CDR1 SGHVS and CDR2 FNYEAQ. The CDR3 has 16 residues. The CDR3 coding sequence is TGTGCCAGCAGCTTAGAACTAGCGGGGGGCTGGGATGAGCAGTTCTTC. Translating it yields CASSLELAGGWDEQFF. Looking up the rest from reference TRBV7-6 and TRBJ2-1 gives the full variable domain: GAGVSQSPRYKVTKRGQDVALRCDPISGHVSLYWYRQALGQGPEFLTYFNYEAQQDKSGLPNDRFSAERPEGSISTLTIQRTEQRDSAMYRCASSLELAGGWDEQFFGPGTRLTVL.

V gene TRBV30 combines with J gene TRBJ1-1, with D possibly being TRBD1 (5 bases). V lost 2 bases to trimming and J lost 1 base, with 8 bases between them. CDR1 and CDR2 (germline): GTSNPN, SVGIG (reference sequence). This CDR3 spans 13 amino acids. CDR3 residues: CAWSPRENTEAFF. The CDR3 nucleotides are TGTGCCTGGAGTCCCAGGGAGAACACTGAAGCTTTCTTT. The full variable domain, in which reference TRBV30 and TRBJ1-1 provide the parts outside the CDR3, is SQTIHQWPATLVQPVGSPLSLECTVEGTSNPNLYWYRQAAGRGLQLLFYSVGIGQISSEVPQNLSASRPQDRQFILSSKKLLLSDSGFYLCAWSPRENTEAFFGQGTRLTVV.

This sequence joins TRBV7-9 and TRBJ2-1, with D perhaps TRBD1 or TRBD2 (5 bases each). V was shortened by 5 bases and J by 5 bases, with 13 bases between the two germline ends. The CDR3 length is 14 residues. Germline V lookup: CDR1 SEHNR, CDR2 FQNEAQ (reference sequence). The CDR3 sequence is CASSQGDKDNEQFF. The DNA of the CDR3 is TGTGCCAGCAGCCAGGGAGATAAAGACAATGAGCAGTTCTTC.

A remark on this clone: One junction end does not reproduce the germline sequence, and a read error may be involved. This CDR3 is also generated by other DNA sequences in the sample. The V gene is TRBV18, the J gene TRBJ2-2, with D hard to call. CDR1 and CDR2 from the germline V gene are KGHSH and LQKENI. The CDR3 covers 16 residues. The CDR3 nucleotides are TGTGCCAGTTCACCACCGGTATCCGGTGACCACGGGGAGCTGTTTTTT. It is translated as CASSPPVSGDHGELFF.

About this clone: Germline is not matched at one junction end, which may reflect a read error. At the DNA level, this CDR3 is encoded by other sequences in the same sample as well. V gene TRBV23-1 combines with J gene TRBJ1-1, with D possibly being TRBD1 (5 bases). TRBV23-1 is designated an ORF whose function remains uncertain. The CDR3 has 17 amino acids. The DNA of the CDR3 is TGCGCCAGCAGTCCTTTAGGACAACCCTTCATGAATACTGAAGCTTTCTTT. It translates to CASSPLGQPFMNTEAFF.

The chain combines TRBV2 with TRBJ2-1; tentatively, D is TRBD2 (5 bases). With 8 bases removed from V and 3 bases from J, the gap between germline ends came to 5 bases. The germline V gene encodes CDR1 SNHLY and CDR2 FYNNEI. This CDR3 contains 11 residues. CDR3 protein: CASRDYNEQFF. In DNA form, the CDR3 reads TGTGCCAGCCGGGACTACAATGAGCAGTTCTTC. The entire variable domain, with the rest obtained from reference TRBV2 and TRBJ2-1, is as follows: EPEVTQTPSHQVTQMGQEVILRCVPISNHLYFYWYRQILGQKVEFLVSFYNNEISEKSEIFDDQFSVERPDGSNFTLKIRSTKLEDSAMYFCASRDYNEQFFGPGTRLTVL.

The V gene is TRBV2, the J gene TRBJ2-5; maybe TRBD1 (6 bases). Germline values: CDR1 SNHLY, CDR2 FYNNEI. V was cut by 9 bases and J by 5 bases, with 16 bases left in between. This CDR3 spans 13 amino acids. The CDR3 sequence: CASLPQGGETQYF. The DNA of the CDR3 is TGTGCCAGTCTCCCACAGGGCGGCGAGACCCAGTACTTC.

The CDR3 is CASSFLASGNYNEQFF. Written as DNA, the CDR3 is TGTGCCAGCAGTTTTTTGGCTAGCGGGAATTACAATGAGCAGTTCTTC. The gene calls are TRBV28 and TRBJ2-1, with 9 bases matching TRBD2. CDR1 and CDR2 (germline): MDHEN, SYDVKM. After removal of 3 bases from V and 4 bases from J, the junction contained 7 bases not matched to a gene. CDR3 length: 16 amino acids. Filled out from reference TRBV28 and TRBJ2-1, the complete variable domain reads DVKVTQSSRYLVKRTGEKVFLECVQDMDHENMFWYRQDPGLGLRLIYFSYDVKMKEKGDIPEGYSVSREKKERFSLILESASTNQTSMYLCASSFLASGNYNEQFFGPGTRLTVL.

The genes are TRBV29-1 and TRBJ1-2; possible D gene TRBD1, 6 bases. Germline loops: CDR1 SQVTM, CDR2 ANQGSEA. The CDR3 is 12 amino acids. V dropped 7 bases and J dropped 3 bases, with 12 bases sitting between them. CDR3 residues: CSGVQGDYGYTF. The CDR3 DNA is TGCAGCGGAGTACAGGGTGACTATGGCTACACCTTC.

The chain is built from TRBV6-5 and TRBJ1-2, with D perhaps TRBD1 (6 bases). CDR1 and CDR2 from the germline V gene are MNHEY and SVGAGI. V was cut by 2 bases and J by 5 bases, with 9 bases left in between. CDR3 size: 13 residues. CDR3 in amino acids: CASSYQGRYGYTF. Here the CDR3 DNA reads TGTGCCAGCAGTTACCAGGGGAGGTATGGCTACACCTTC.

This chain uses TRBV6-1 with TRBJ1-1, with D unclear. The V gene's germline CDR1 is MNHNS and CDR2 SASEGT. This CDR3 comprises 14 residues. V dropped 0 bases and J dropped 7 bases, with 12 bases sitting between them. CDR3 sequence reads: CASSEAGRPNEAFF. The CDR3 coding sequence is TGTGCCAGCAGTGAAGCTGGCAGACCTAATGAAGCTTTCTTT.

J is TRBJ1-2 and V is TRBV30, with 9 bases matching TRBD1. CDR1 is GTSNPN and CDR2 is SVGIG in the germline V gene (reference sequence). V dropped 3 bases and J dropped 6; count of bases not matched to a gene: 8. This CDR3 contains 14 residues. The CDR3 sequence: CAWRDRGTEDGYTF. The CDR3 nucleotides are TGTGCCTGGAGGGACAGGGGAACGGAGGATGGCTACACCTTC.

This clone was observed once. This chain connects TRBV10-3 to TRBJ1-3; D is unclear. The CDR3 is 13 amino acids. Deletions cut 4 bases from V and 4 bases from J, with 8 bases between. CDR1 is ENHRY and CDR2 is SYGVKD in the germline V gene. This CDR3 is CAISVPQGNTIYF. The CDR3 DNA sequence: TGTGCCATCAGTGTTCCACAGGGAAACACCATATATTTT.

In its sample, this clone was seen once. The chain links TRBV18 to TRBJ2-7; no reliable D call. The length of the CDR3 is 13 residues. V gave up 2 bases and J gave up 5 bases, with 10 bases separating them. The germline gives CDR1 KGHSH, CDR2 LQKENI. The CDR3 is CASSPGSAHEQYF. DNA for the CDR3: TGTGCCAGCTCACCAGGGTCTGCCCACGAGCAGTACTTC.